This T cell receptor (beta chain) was observed in a study of response to subunit inactivated influenza vaccine. This clonotype was observed at least ten times. A single record per CDR3 protein comes from TCRdb applying MiXCR to the RT-PCR reads. The sample consists of roughly 500,000 distinct CDR3 sequences, under 30% of them appearing once. Another study also made use of these data, one on T cells expressing NK-cell markers. This second study notes: Making the TCR beta cDNA relied on 5'RACE template switching with UMIs. Repertoire data for TCR beta were derived from sorted T cells (CD3+CD56+NKG2C+, CD3+CD56+NKG2C- and CD3+CD56-NKG2C+). In several experiments, sorting was confined to alpha-beta TCR T cells through use of an anti-gamma-delta TCR antibody.

The TCR comes from a man aged 50-59 years who received an inactivated influenza vaccine. The sequencing used CD4+ T cells sorted from PBMCs, collected roughly 12 days after vaccination.

The CDR3 loop reads CASSRRRGGADTQYF. The CDR3 nucleotides are TGTGCCAGCAGTCGACGGAGGGGAGGAGCAGATACGCAGTATTTT. The chain joins TRBV3-1 to TRBJ2-3, with D maybe TRBD2 (6 bases). This CDR3 is built from 15 residues. V shed 6 bases and J shed 4 bases, with 17 bases lying between them. CDR1 and CDR2 from the germline V gene are LGHDT and YNNKEL (reference sequence).